Listed below are T cell receptor beta chains from one sample, sequenced in a study of OX40 agonist ivuxolimab in advanced cancers. Libraries were prepared by immunoSEQ multiplex PCR; TCRdb keeps only in-frame clonotypes and omits some of them. The repertoire holds fewer than 90,000 clones, roughly 80% seen once, with 1.1% in the top ten. The specimen was CD4+ or CD8+ T cells sorted from blood, collected in a trial of the OX40 agonist ivuxolimab. These receptors all come from an adult with an advanced solid tumor such as melanoma, head and neck, liver or kidney cancer. The CDR3 runs from the conserved cysteine through the conserved F or W. The order of the fields is clone size, J gene, V gene, D gene, CDR3 DNA, CDR3 protein. A D gene is named only where the DNA matches it firmly. Size is omitted from some rows. Given values are once, few, many or a class for expanded clones.

>.|TRBJ1-4|TRBV6-5|.
TGTGCCAGCAGTTTGACAGTTAATGAAAAACTGTTTTTT
CASSLTVNEKLFF
>.|TRBJ1-1|TRBV18|TRBD1
TGTGCCAGCTCCGACCTATCGACAGGGGTTGAAGCTTTCTTT
CASSDLSTGVEAFF
>few|TRBJ1-5|TRBV21-1|.
TGTGCCAGCAGCGCCCGGGACAGGGACAATCAGCCCCAGCATTTT
CASSARDRDNQPQHF
>.|TRBJ2-1|TRBV19|.
TGTGCCAGTAGTCCGGACATGAGCTCCTACAATGAGCAGTTCTTC
CASSPDMSSYNEQFF
>.|TRBJ2-5|TRBV13|TRBD1
TGTGCCAGCAGCTTATCCCTGACAGGGCGGAGAGAGACCCAGTACTTC
CASSLSLTGRRETQYF
>.|TRBJ1-1|TRBV12-5|.
TGTGCTAGTGGTTTGCGACAGAACACTGAAGCTTTCTTT
CASGLRQNTEAFF
>few|TRBJ1-4|TRBV19|.
TGTGCCAGTAGTATGTTAGGGATTGCAACTAATGAAAAACTGTTTTTT
CASSMLGIATNEKLFF
>.|TRBJ2-7|TRBV30|.
TGTGCCTGGAGTGTATCTGTGGGGCAGTACTTC
CAWSVSVGQYF
>.|TRBJ1-6|TRBV7-2|.
TGTGCCAGCAGCACCAGGGAGCGTAATTCACCCCTCCACTTT
CASSTRERNSPLHF
>.|TRBJ1-2|TRBV7-2|TRBD1
TGTGCCAGCAGCTTCCCGGACAGGGGAGGCTATGGCTACACCTTC
CASSFPDRGGYGYTF
>.|TRBJ1-1|TRBV6-6|.
TGTGCCAGCAGTTACCAGGGCTCAGGTACTGAAGCTTTCTTT
CASSYQGSGTEAFF
>.|TRBJ2-3|TRBV5-1|.
TGCGCCTCAAGGTCTGACGGCCGCGACACAGATACGCAGTATTTT
CASRSDGRDTDTQYF
>.|TRBJ2-7|TRBV4-1|TRBD1
TGCGCCAGCAGCCAAGTACAGGGGGTGTACGAGCAGTACTTC
CASSQVQGVYEQYF
>.|TRBJ2-5|TRBV18|TRBD1
TGTGCCAGCTCCCAAACCGGGACAGGGCCCCAAGAGACCCAGTACTTC
CASSQTGTGPQETQYF
>.|TRBJ2-5|TRBV30|.
TGTGCCTGGCAGGGGACGGACCAAGAGACCCAGTACTTC
CAWQGTDQETQYF
>.|TRBJ1-5|TRBV6-6|TRBD1
TGTGCCAGCAGACCCGGGGGACAGGGTCATCAGCCCCAGCATTTT
CASRPGGQGHQPQHF
>.|TRBJ2-7|TRBV11-3|.
TGTGCCAGCAGCCCAACCCTAGGGGCGGCGCGGGACTACGAGCAGTACTTC
CASSPTLGAARDYEQYF
>.|TRBJ1-2|TRBV5-1|.
TGCGCCAGCAGCCTCAGTACCTATGGCTACACCTTC
CASSLSTYGYTF
>.|TRBJ2-5|TRBV11-2|.
TGTGCCAGCAGCTTAGCAGGGCCGGGGGTGCAAGAGACCCAGTACTTC
CASSLAGPGVQETQYF
>.|TRBJ1-3|TRBV9|.
TGTGCCAGCAGCACGACAGGCGCCAGCTCTGGAAACACCATATATTTT
CASSTTGASSGNTIYF
>few|TRBJ1-6|TRBV2|TRBD1
TGTGCCAGCAGTGAGTCCGTGCAGGGGACAGGAAATTCACCCCTCCACTTT
CASSESVQGTGNSPLHF
>.|TRBJ1-4|TRBV27|.
TGTGCCAGCAGCGATTCCCTAGAAGTGATGTTTTTT
CASSDSLEVMFF
>.|TRBJ1-5|TRBV28|.
TGTGCCAGCAGTTCTCCACAGGGAAGCAATCAGCCCCAGCATTTT
CASSSPQGSNQPQHF
>.|TRBJ2-2|TRBV19|.
TGTGCCAGTAGTATAGGGGTTAGTGGGCAGCCGAACACCGGGGAGCTGTTTTTT
CASSIGVSGQPNTGELFF
>.|TRBJ1-4|TRBV7-8|.
TGTGCCAGCAGCTTAGCGGGCACTAATGAAAAACTGTTTTTT
CASSLAGTNEKLFF
>.|TRBJ2-5|TRBV4-2|.
TGTGCCAGCAGCCGATCGGCTAGTACCCAAGAGACCCAGTACTTC
CASSRSASTQETQYF
>.|TRBJ2-5|TRBV18|.
TGTGCCAGCTCAAGGGCAGCGCAAGAGACCCAGTACTTC
CASSRAAQETQYF
>.|TRBJ1-4|TRBV18|.
TGTGCCAGCTCACTAGATACAACTAATGAAAAACTGTTTTTT
CASSLDTTNEKLFF
>.|TRBJ1-4|TRBV25-1|.
TGTGCCAGCAGTGAATCAGGGAGACGGGTCAATGAAAAACTGTTTTTT
CASSESGRRVNEKLFF
>.|TRBJ1-2|TRBV18|TRBD1
TGTGCCAGCTATCCCGGGACAGGGAGGAATGGCTACACCTTC
CASYPGTGRNGYTF
>.|TRBJ1-6|TRBV19|TRBD1
TGTGCCAGTAATGACAGGGTTAGATCACCCCTCCACTTT
CASNDRVRSPLHF
>.|TRBJ2-7|TRBV6-5|.
TGTGCCAGCAGTGATAGCGGAATCCAGAGGTACTTC
CASSDSGIQRYF
>.|TRBJ1-2|TRBV9|.
TGTGCCAGCAGCCGCGACGGCCAGGGGACTAACTATGGCTACACCTTC
CASSRDGQGTNYGYTF
>.|TRBJ2-2|TRBV10-1|TRBD1
TGCGCCAGCAGTGAACTCCCGGGACAGGGGCGTTACACCGGGGAGCTGTTTTTT
CASSELPGQGRYTGELFF
>.|TRBJ2-1|TRBV7-2|TRBD1
TGTGCCAGCAGCCGTATCGGGACAGGGTTCAATGAGCAGTTCTTC
CASSRIGTGFNEQFF
>once|TRBJ2-5|TRBV18|.
TGTGCCAGCTCACCACAAGGGGGGGAGACCCAGTACTTC
CASSPQGGETQYF
>.|TRBJ2-5|TRBV11-2|.
TGTGCCAGCAGCTTCGGGGACAGTCGGGGGGAGACCCAGTACTTC
CASSFGDSRGETQYF
>.|TRBJ1-1|TRBV27|.
TGTGCCAGCAGTCTGCGAGGGTCAGATCCACCCTTCCAAGCTTTCTTT
CASSLRGSDPPFQAFF
>.|TRBJ2-1|TRBV6-5|.
TGTGCCAGCAGTTACTCGGGTTCCTACAATGAGCAGTTCTTC
CASSYSGSYNEQFF
>.|TRBJ2-7|TRBV6-5|.
TGTGCCAGCAGTTACCGAGGGGGGAGCCACGAGCAGTACTTC
CASSYRGGSHEQYF
>.|TRBJ2-6|TRBV4-1|.
TGCGCCAGCAGCGGGAATCAGGGCTCTGGGGCCAACGTCCTGACTTTC
CASSGNQGSGANVLTF
>.|TRBJ1-1|TRBV5-1|.
TGCGCCAGCAGCTTGTATTCGAACACTGAAGCTTTCTTT
CASSLYSNTEAFF
>.|TRBJ2-1|TRBV19|TRBD2
TGTGCCAGTAGTTTCGCTGCGGGTAGCGGGGGACTTAATGAGCAGTTCTTC
CASSFAAGSGGLNEQFF
>.|TRBJ1-5|TRBV9|.
TGTGCCAGCAGCGTAGAACAGGGATTCAATCAGCCCCAGCATTTT
CASSVEQGFNQPQHF
>.|TRBJ1-2|TRBV18|TRBD1
TGTGCCAGCTCACGAAATTACCAGCGACAGGGCCCGGAGTTTGAGGGCTACACCTTC
CASSRNYQRQGPEFEGYTF
>.|TRBJ2-7|TRBV19|.
TGTGCCAGTAGACGCCAGGGGGGTTTGAGCGAGCAGTACTTC
CASRRQGGLSEQYF
>.|TRBJ2-6|TRBV18|.
TGTGCCAGCTCACCGGTATTCAGGGTCTCTGGGGCCAACGTCCTGACTTTC
CASSPVFRVSGANVLTF
>once|TRBJ2-7|TRBV7-9|TRBD1
TGTGCCAGCAGCCTCGGGACAGGACCCTACGAGCAGTACTTC
CASSLGTGPYEQYF
>.|TRBJ1-2|TRBV27|.
TGTGCCAGCAGGGACCCAGGGCGAGGCTACACCTTC
CASRDPGRGYTF
>.|TRBJ2-3|TRBV11-2|.
TGTGCCAGCAGCTTAGGGAGGGGGATGGGGATGGCGTTTGATACGCAGTATTTT
CASSLGRGMGMAFDTQYF
>.|TRBJ1-3|TRBV7-9|.
TGTGCCAGCACCCCGAACGGGGCCAGCTCTGGAAACACCATATATTTT
CASTPNGASSGNTIYF
>.|TRBJ1-2|TRBV6-5|TRBD1
TGTGCCAGCGGCGCGGGGACAGGGGGAGGCTACACCTTC
CASGAGTGGGYTF
>.|TRBJ1-5|TRBV6-1|.
TGTGCCAGCACGGGAGATTATAGCAATCAGCCCCAGCATTTT
CASTGDYSNQPQHF
>.|TRBJ2-3|TRBV10-3|TRBD1
TGTGCCATCAACACAGGGGTTATCACAGATACGCAGTATTTT
CAINTGVITDTQYF